These 16 T cell receptor beta chains were all obtained from the same sample, sequenced in a study of blood T cells in healthy people across ages. Primers used in a second PCR of about 7 to 12 cycles were a sample-barcoded 5' primer and a J-beta primer mix. TCRdb reprocessed the 5' RACE reads via MiXCR and lists one record per CDR3 protein. In the table there are around 1,500,000 distinct CDR3 sequences, 40% to 50% of which are singletons. The source material was blood. The receptors were gathered from a woman aged 18-29 years in good health.

This rearrangement joins TRBV5-1 to TRBJ2-5; 10 nucleotides match TRBD2. TRBJ2-7 explains the end of the DNA better; the J call may be wrong. The length of the CDR3 is 16 residues. The germline gives CDR1 SGHRS, CDR2 YFSETQ. The CDR3 DNA sequence: TGCGCCAGCAGCTTGGTGTCTAGCGGGGGCCTCTACGAGCAGTACTTC. This translates into CASSLVSSGGLYEQYF.

The rearrangement uses TRBV5-6 and TRBJ1-4; D unclear. V shed 6 bases and J shed 5 bases, with 14 bases lying between them. Germline values: CDR1 SGHDT, CDR2 YYEEEE. The CDR3 has 14 residues. The CDR3, as DNA: TGTGCCAGCACCTGGACGGGGAACAATGAAAAACTGTTTTTT. Its protein product is CASTWTGNNEKLFF.

A note on this clonotype: A much larger clonotype is one base distant, so this may be a read error. The chain combines TRBV20-1 with TRBJ2-1; no reliable D call. CDR1 is DFQATT, CDR2 SNEGSKA, per germline (reference sequence). The CDR3 runs 14 residues. The CDR3 reads CSVRRTTTFPEQFF. CDR3 DNA sequence: TGCAGTGTTAGACGTACTACAACATTCCCCGAGCAGTTCTTC.

The chain links TRBV5-1 to TRBJ1-1, with a weak D call TRBD1 (6 bases). Between the trimmed V and J ends, which lost 4 bases and 4 bases, there was a span of 20 bases. The CDR3 extends over 16 amino acids. Germline V gives CDR1 SGHRS, CDR2 YFSETQ. Here the CDR3 reads CASSPRGASSGTEAFF. The DNA of the CDR3 is TGCGCCAGCAGCCCACGGGGGGCGAGCTCGGGCACTGAAGCTTTCTTT.

CDR3 protein: CASSLLELPCEQYF. CDR3 coding DNA: TGTGCCAGCAGTTTACTAGAGCTTCCCTGCGAGCAGTACTTC. V gene TRBV27 combines with J gene TRBJ2-7; D not resolved. The CDR3 has 14 amino acids. Trimming pared 2 bases from V and 6 bases from J, leaving 14 bases between. Germline assignment: CDR1 MNHEY and CDR2 SMNVEV (reference sequence).

The genes are TRBV20-1 and TRBJ2-5; 14 positions agree with TRBD2. Germline V lookup: CDR1 DFQATT, CDR2 SNEGSKA (reference sequence). CDR3 length: 15 residues. CDR3 DNA sequence: TGCAGCGCCAGGACTAGCGGGAGGCTGTGGGAGACCCAGTACTTC. It translates to CSARTSGRLWETQYF.

This clonotype was counted only a few times. The chain joins TRBV20-1 to TRBJ1-1; unclear D gene. The CDR3 runs 13 residues. V was pared by 8 bases and J by 1 base, with 14 bases between. Germline V CDR1 and CDR2: DFQATT, SNEGSKA (reference sequence). CDR3 bases: TGCAGTTCGGCGACGGGGAGGAACACTGAAGCTTTCTTT. Amino acids: CSSATGRNTEAFF.

The genes are TRBV20-1 and TRBJ2-2; D gene ambiguous. CDR3 length: 13 residues. CDR1 and CDR2 from the germline V gene are DFQATT and SNEGSKA (reference sequence). V lost 6 bases, J lost 0 bases, and 8 bases lay in between. CDR3 loop: CSALHSNTGELFF. The CDR3 DNA reads as TGCAGTGCGCTACACTCGAACACCGGGGAGCTGTTTTTT.

The rearrangement links TRBV10-2 to TRBJ2-7; 8 bases map to TRBD1. Trimming took 2 bases from V and 9 from J; bases not matched to a gene: 18. CDR1 and CDR2 from the germline V gene are WSHSY and SAAADI. The CDR3 has 17 residues. The CDR3 coding sequence is TGCGCCAGCAGTGAGCCCTCCGGGGACAGGTTCCAGTGTGTGCAGTACTTC. Translated: CASSEPSGDRFQCVQYF.

This clonotype was observed a single time. The chain employs TRBV14 and TRBJ1-2; D unclear. There are 13 residues in the CDR3. V gave up 3 bases and J gave up 4 bases, with 9 bases separating them. Germline V gene data show CDR1 as SGHDN and CDR2 as FVKESK. CDR3 loop: CASSHSSTYGYTF. The CDR3 region has the DNA TGTGCCAGCAGCCATAGCAGCACCTATGGCTACACCTTC.

Remarks on this clonotype: A much bigger clone sits one base away, suggesting this may be a read error. CDR3 in DNA: TGTGCCAGCAGGCAAACTAGCGGCTACGAGCAGTACTTC. Translation: CASRQTSGYEQYF. This chain connects TRBV6-5 to TRBJ2-7; 8 bases fit TRBD2. Trimming cost V 6 bases and J 3 bases; bases outside gene matches: 4. This CDR3 is built from 13 residues. Germline CDR1 and CDR2: MNHEY and SVGAGI.

CDR3 amino acids: CASRSTGADTQYF. The DNA of the CDR3 is TGTGCCAGCAGAAGTACAGGCGCAGATACGCAGTATTTT. V gene TRBV27 combines with J gene TRBJ2-3; D may be TRBD1 (5 bases). V lost 6 bases and J 4 bases, leaving 11 bases between the germline ends. Germline V lookup: CDR1 MNHEY, CDR2 SMNVEV (reference sequence). CDR3 length: 13 amino acids.

The chain couples TRBV24-1 to TRBJ1-5; maybe TRBD1 (6 bases). With 4 bases removed from V and 6 bases from J, the gap between germline ends came to 12 bases. The CDR3 runs 14 residues. CDR1 and CDR2 from the germline V gene are KGHDR and SFDVKD. This CDR3 is CATSDSGAPQPQHF. The CDR3 DNA reads TGTGCCACCAGTGACTCAGGGGCTCCTCAGCCCCAGCATTTT.

The rearrangement joins TRBV29-1 to TRBJ2-5; D is unresolved. This CDR3 spans 12 amino acids. Germline V gives CDR1 SQVTM, CDR2 ANQGSEA. V was pared by 6 bases and J by 11 bases, with 19 bases between. CDR3 DNA: TGCAGCGTCCCTTCTAGGGCCAATGAGCAGTACTTC. Translated: CSVPSRANEQYF.

The chain employs TRBV30 and TRBJ2-1; TRBD2 aligns across 14 bases. V lost 4 bases and J lost 8; bases outside the gene matches: 7. This CDR3 is 15 amino acids long. Germline V gene data show CDR1 as GTSNPN and CDR2 as SVGIG (reference sequence). The CDR3 region is CAWTGTSGSGDEQFF. The CDR3 DNA reads as TGTGCCTGGACCGGGACTAGCGGGAGCGGGGATGAGCAGTTCTTC.

This clonotype was recorded a few times. This chain joins TRBV6-5 and TRBJ1-1; TRBD1 is a possible D gene (6 bases). This CDR3 comprises 13 residues. Germline V gene lookup returns CDR1 MNHEY and CDR2 SVGAGI. Trimming cost V 6 bases and J 6 bases, with 14 bases left between them. The CDR3 is CASSEAQGPEAFF. In nucleotides, the CDR3 is TGTGCCAGCAGCGAGGCACAGGGCCCTGAAGCTTTCTTT.